Listed below are T cell receptor beta chains from one sample, sequenced in a study of blood T cells in healthy people across ages. Each CDR3 protein gets one entry after TCRdb re-called the 5' RACE reads with MiXCR. The sample has about a million distinct CDR3 sequences, 30% to 40% seen once. The specimen sequenced was blood. These receptors originate from a man aged 18 to 30 in good health. Both conserved end residues are part of each CDR3. A D gene is named only where the DNA matches it firmly. Size values are once, few and many counts, or a class for expanded clones, and some rows have none.

length: 14; V: TRBV28; size: -; J: TRBJ1-2; D: TRBD1; DNA: TGTGCCAGCAGTCTTACGGGACAGGGGCATGGCTACACCTTC; CDR3: CASSLTGQGHGYTF
length: 17; V: TRBV5-1; size: -; J: TRBJ2-3; D: TRBD2; DNA: TGCGCCAGCAGCTTTGGACTAGCGGGGGGGCAAGCAGATACGCAGTATTTT; CDR3: CASSFGLAGGQADTQYF
length: 14; V: TRBV20-1; size: few; J: TRBJ1-6; D: -; DNA: TGCAGTGCCCTCCACCCCAGGGGTAATTCACCCCTCCACTTT; CDR3: CSALHPRGNSPLHF
length: 17; V: TRBV7-2; size: few; J: TRBJ2-3; D: TRBD2; DNA: TGTGCCAGCAGCTTAGACGGGACTAGCGGGGTCTCAGATACGCAGTATTTT; CDR3: CASSLDGTSGVSDTQYF
length: 14; V: TRBV5-1; size: -; J: TRBJ1-1; D: -; DNA: TGCGCCAGCAGCCCCGCACCAGATGACACTGAAGCTTTCTTT; CDR3: CASSPAPDDTEAFF
length: 15; V: TRBV10-3; size: -; J: TRBJ1-1; D: -; DNA: TGTGCCATCAGTGAGTCGCAAGGGATTAACACTGGAGCTTTCTTT; CDR3: CAISESQGINTGAFF
length: 14; V: TRBV7-2; size: few; J: TRBJ2-3; D: TRBD1; DNA: TGTGCCAGCAGACGGACAGGGGATAGAGATACGCAGTATTTT; CDR3: CASRRTGDRDTQYF
length: 15; V: TRBV7-9; size: -; J: TRBJ2-5; D: TRBD2; DNA: TGTGCCAGCAGCTTAGGCGGGGGGGCGGACAATGAGCAGTACTTC; CDR3: CASSLGGGADNEQYF
length: 16; V: TRBV2; size: -; J: TRBJ2-3; D: TRBD1; DNA: TGTGCCAGCAGTGGGGGACAGGGGTCCATGTTTGATACGCAGTATTTT; CDR3: CASSGGQGSMFDTQYF
length: 13; V: TRBV11-3; size: -; J: TRBJ2-3; D: -; DNA: TGTGCCAGCAGCTTAGTGTCCTTCGATACGCAGTATTTT; CDR3: CASSLVSFDTQYF
length: 16; V: TRBV6-5; size: few; J: TRBJ2-3; D: -; DNA: TGTGCCAGCAGTTACCGCCGGTTGGGGAGCACAGATACGCAGTATTTT; CDR3: CASSYRRLGSTDTQYF
length: 11; V: TRBV28; size: few; J: TRBJ1-1; D: -; DNA: TGTGCCAGCAGGTTTGACACTGAAGCTTTCTTT; CDR3: CASRFDTEAFF
length: 18; V: TRBV7-9; size: few; J: TRBJ2-1; D: -; DNA: TGTGCCATTGGGCCGGGACTCCTACTAGTGGTATCCTACAATGAGCAGTTCTTC; CDR3: CAIGPGLLLVVSYNEQFF